This is a list of T cell receptor beta chains from one sample in a study of T cell changes during pregnancy in multiple sclerosis. TCRdb keeps only in-frame clones here, not all; method: immunoSEQ multiplex PCR. The sample consists of roughly 17,000 clones, roughly 87% of them appearing once. Sequenced material: CD8+ T cells from peripheral blood mononuclear cells, taken after pregnancy. The receptors here all came from a female donor in good health, enrolled as a control in a pregnancy study. The conserved cysteine and the conserved F or W are not part of the CDR3 here. The order of the fields is clone size, V gene, J gene, CDR3 protein. The size entry is marked missing in some rows and otherwise reads once, few, many or a size class.

.	TRBV4-2	TRBJ2-5	ASSQEMLLALQETQY
.	TRBV7-9	TRBJ1-1	ASSLAGEGEAF
.	TRBV7-9	TRBJ1-1	ASSLEMRGSGWNTEAF
.	TRBV13	TRBJ2-5	ASSSLTGGKETQY
.	TRBV30	TRBJ1-1	AWSARGGSSTEAF
.	TRBV19	TRBJ2-7	ASGDTSYEQY
.	TRBV13	TRBJ1-2	ASNYDRNGYGYT
.	TRBV19	TRBJ2-1	ATQPLAGVNEQF
.	TRBV2	TRBJ1-1	ASSPGGDKEDF
.	TRBV11-2	TRBJ1-5	ASRIHSNQPQH
.	TRBV5-4	TRBJ1-1	ASTDRPNTEAF
.	TRBV5-6	TRBJ2-7	ASSEGLAGSYEQY
few	TRBV4-1	TRBJ1-1	ASSQAGAQNTEAF
.	TRBV13	TRBJ2-1	ASSSRLLAGAEQF
.	TRBV2	TRBJ2-1	ASSDPTSPSYNEQF
.	TRBV28	TRBJ2-5	ASSPGFSTPQETQY
once	TRBV19	TRBJ1-3	ASSILPGSGNTIY
.	TRBV15	TRBJ2-7	ATDDGRGYEQY
.	TRBV19	TRBJ1-1	ASQGWANTEAF
.	TRBV7-3	TRBJ2-7	ASSLGGADEQY
.	TRBV5-6	TRBJ2-7	ASSLGLAGVEQY
.	TRBV4-1	TRBJ1-2	ASSQGHVVGYGYT
.	TRBV28	TRBJ2-3	ASKLQGSTDTQY
.	TRBV5-1	TRBJ1-1	ASNEMGGNTEAF
.	TRBV5-4	TRBJ2-3	ASSPQASGYISSTDTQY
.	TRBV5-6	TRBJ1-5	ASSLRQFNQPQH
medium-sized	TRBV28	TRBJ2-7	ASSLSHAGGSLFSYEQY
.	TRBV6-6	TRBJ1-1	ASSYSGGEVTEAF